This T cell receptor (beta chain) appears in the sequencing data of a study of blood T cells in healthy people across ages (dated by TCRdb to about 2015). About the investigation overall: Template switching captured roughly one uniquely barcoded TCR beta cDNA molecule per two T cells in model experiments. To track age-related changes in TCR beta repertoire diversity, the study relied on deep sequencing normalized with unique cDNA molecular identifiers. The study analyzed two additional independent replicas of 1 million unique cDNA reads from the same blood draw for two donors, one aged 18 to 29 and one aged 80 or older. The donors were split into four age groups: young (average roughly 15 years), middle-aged (around 40), aged (about 62) and long-lived (roughly 80). To avoid experimental bias, donors of different ages were distributed randomly across sequencing lanes.

Results and caveats for the whole study, not just this receptor: Estimates of total diversity based on one million sequenced T cells were regarded as lower bounds and as underestimates. Conclusive comparison of naive and antigen-experienced compartments was prevented by the profiling of bulk unsorted PBMCs. The CMV infection status of donors was not known, potentially confounding age-related changes in expanded clonotypes. A strong correlation was found between observed TCR beta diversity and the percentage of naive T cells measured by flow cytometry. Observed TCR beta diversity per million T cells fell roughly linearly with age, and a significant reduction was already apparent by age roughly 40. Compared with the aged group, more naive CD4+ T cells, fewer expanded clones and increased TCR diversity were shown by the long-lived group, suggesting age selection.

A word on this clonotype: What antigen it recognizes has not been identified. The junction differs from germline at one of its ends, possibly a read error.

The library was obtained by 5' RACE. The data were produced on an Illumina HiSeq 2500. A second PCR of about 6 to 12 cycles was run with a J-beta primer mix and a sample-barcoded 5' primer. A unique molecular identifier was introduced onto each TCR beta cDNA molecule by a template-switch 5' adaptor carrying 12 random nucleotides. At least 2.5 million CDR3-containing paired-end reads were obtained from each sample. First-strand cDNA was synthesized from all RNA with the Mint cDNA synthesis kit, primed by a TRBC-specific oligonucleotide. All cDNA was treated with uracil-DNA glycosylase and then went through a first 18-cycle PCR with the universal primers M1SS and BC2_uni_R. Regarding the original processing steps: For normalization, 1 million high-quality reads were randomly selected from each sample, with every read carrying a distinct molecular identifier. Reads with shared molecular identifiers were discarded instead of being binned into consensus sequences. CDR3 identification, clonotype clustering and error correction used MiTCR with a Q25 quality threshold and the strictest error-elimination algorithm. A nonparametric unseen species model with Euler transformation was used to estimate a lower bound on total TCR beta diversity. The public sequencing data were trimmed at Q25 with fastp and processed into clonotypes with MiXCR by TCRdb, which kept only in-frame beta chains. One record per CDR3 amino acid sequence lists the most common genes and DNA. These V and J calls rely on TCRdb rather than the paper's analysis. In this sample the table shows around 800,000 distinct CDR3 sequences, approximately 67% of which occur a single time. The ten largest clonotypes hold around a quarter of the sample.

The roughly 37 donors, aged 6 to 90 years, were systemically healthy Caucasian individuals from Russia. Ten milliliters of peripheral blood were drawn from each donor into EDTA-treated Vacutainer tubes. Ficoll-Paque density-gradient centrifugation was used to isolate PBMCs, with at least 6.5 million per sample. Trizol reagent was used to extract total RNA from the PBMCs, yielding at least 5.5 micrograms per sample. For every donor, an aliquot of PBMCs went through flow cytometry to measure the percentages of naive CD45RAhigh/CD27high T cells. The germline V gene (reference sequence) yields LGHDT for CDR1 and YNNKEL for CDR2. Including cysteine and phenylalanine, the CDR3 has 16 amino acids. The only DNA kept is the CDR3, 48 bases in frame from the first base.

The V gene is TRBV3-1 and the J gene is TRBJ2-5; the D gene is tentatively TRBD1 or TRBD2, each matching 5 bases. The material sequenced was blood. This TCR came from a man aged 25-45 years in good health. The nucleotide sequence is TGTACCAGCAGCCAAGATGTAGGGACGCTACAAGAGACCCAGTACTTC. The encoded protein is CTSSQDVGTLQETQYF.